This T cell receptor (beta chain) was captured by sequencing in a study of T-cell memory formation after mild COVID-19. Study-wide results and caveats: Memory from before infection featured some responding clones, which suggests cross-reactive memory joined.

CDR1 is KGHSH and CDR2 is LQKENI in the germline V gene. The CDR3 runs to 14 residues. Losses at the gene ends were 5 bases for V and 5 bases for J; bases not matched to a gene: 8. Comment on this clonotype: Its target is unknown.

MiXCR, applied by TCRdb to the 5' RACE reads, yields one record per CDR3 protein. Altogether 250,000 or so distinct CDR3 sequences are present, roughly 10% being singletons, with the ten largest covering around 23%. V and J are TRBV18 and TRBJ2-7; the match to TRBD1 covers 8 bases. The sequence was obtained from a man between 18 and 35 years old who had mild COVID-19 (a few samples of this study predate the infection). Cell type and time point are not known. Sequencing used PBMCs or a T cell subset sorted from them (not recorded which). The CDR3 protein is CASSKTGQGHEQYV. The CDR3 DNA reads TGTGCCAGCTCAAAAACAGGACAGGGACACGAGCAGTACGTC.